Below are 25 T cell receptor beta chains sequenced from a single sample in a study of identical twins (dated by TCRdb to about 2016). The library was made by 5' RACE. Instrument on record: Illumina HiSeq 2000. Through fastp at Q25 and MiXCR, TCRdb rebuilt clones from the public reads, retaining in-frame beta chains. Here each entry gathers all rows of one CDR3 protein and keeps the most common genes and DNA. A total of 1.5 million to 2 million distinct CDR3 sequences appear in this sample, about 30% of them only once. The ten top clones hold less than 0.35% of the sample. Input material: cord blood. These receptors originate from a newborn girl in good health.

This clonotype was seen more than once but under ten times. The CDR3 is CASSPARTGGVLNTEAFF. The CDR3 DNA reads as TGTGCCAGCAGTCCCGCGAGGACAGGGGGCGTCCTGAACACTGAAGCTTTCTTT. This rearrangement joins TRBV28 to TRBJ1-1, with 11 nucleotides matching TRBD1. Trimming at V came to 5 bases and at J to 0 bases, leaving 11 bases not matched to a gene. From germline, CDR1 is MDHEN and CDR2 SYDVKM. This CDR3 has 18 amino acids.

The gene calls are TRBV7-6 and TRBJ1-1; D remains ambiguous. Trimming stripped 4 bases from V and 5 bases from J, with 8 bases between. The CDR3 covers 12 residues. Germline V gene sequence: CDR1 SGHVS, CDR2 FNYEAQ. This CDR3 reads CASSSFGTEAFF. The CDR3 DNA reads as TGTGCCAGCAGCTCTTTCGGTACTGAAGCTTTCTTT.

The genes are TRBV5-1 and TRBJ2-1; 12 bases align to TRBD2. This CDR3 has 18 amino acids. J gave up 5 bases and V 5 bases, and 14 bases lay outside the gene matches. Germline V gene lookup returns CDR1 SGHRS and CDR2 YFSETQ. The CDR3: CASSSKTSGRFLNNEQFF. In DNA form, the CDR3 reads TGCGCCAGCAGTTCCAAGACTAGCGGGAGATTCCTGAACAATGAGCAGTTCTTC.

This clonotype was detected only once. This chain connects TRBV7-9 to TRBJ1-1, with a possible D match to TRBD1 (5 bases). The ends were cut back, 4 bases at V and 10 bases at J, with 13 bases in the middle. This CDR3 has 12 amino acids. The germline CDR1 and CDR2 sequences are SEHNR and FQNEAQ (reference sequence). CDR3: CASSSGKRGAFF. The CDR3 DNA is TGTGCCAGCAGCTCCGGGAAAAGGGGAGCTTTCTTT. The variable domain in full, completed from reference TRBV7-9 and TRBJ1-1, reads DTGVSQNPRHKITKRGQNVTFRCDPISEHNRLYWYRQTLGQGPEFLTYFQNEAQLEKSRLLSDRFSAERPKGSFSTLEIQRTEQGDSAMYLCASSSGKRGAFFGQGTRLTVV.

This clonotype appeared a few times. This rearrangement joins TRBV5-1 to TRBJ2-7, with 7 bases that match TRBD2. J lost 0 bases, V lost 5 bases, and 14 bases had no gene match. CDR1 and CDR2 from the germline V gene are SGHRS and YFSETQ. The CDR3 is made up of 17 amino acids. As DNA, the CDR3 is TGCGCCAGCAGTCTGGGGGGGTTAAGCGCCAGCTCCTACGAGCAGTACTTC. Encoded protein: CASSLGGLSASSYEQYF.

Concerning this clonotype: At one boundary the junction diverges from the germline segment, which might be a read error. The genes are TRBV5-1 and TRBJ2-3; 15 positions agree with TRBD2. CDR1 and CDR2 (germline): SGHRS, YFSETQ. The CDR3 has 17 amino acids. CDR3 bases: TGCGCCTGCAGCTTCAGGACTAGCGGGAGGGGAGAGGGTACGCAGTATTTT. Residues: CACSFRTSGRGEGTQYF.

The chain links TRBV7-9 to TRBJ2-1; 10 bases agree with TRBD2. V lost 5 bases and J lost 7; bases outside the gene matches: 8. Germline V CDR1 and CDR2: SEHNR, FQNEAQ (reference sequence). This CDR3 is built from 15 residues. This chain's CDR3 is CASSNSGGLGNEQFF. CDR3 bases: TGTGCCAGCAGCAATAGCGGGGGGCTAGGGAATGAGCAGTTCTTC.

V is TRBV14 and J is TRBJ2-5; D might be TRBD1 (6 bases). Per the germline V gene, CDR1 is SGHDN and CDR2 is FVKESK. Trimming took off 5 bases at V and 5 bases at J, with 18 bases between the two ends. CDR3 length: 15 residues. The CDR3 protein is CASSSQTGREETQYF. CDR3 coding DNA: TGTGCCAGCAGCTCACAAACAGGGCGCGAGGAGACCCAGTACTTC. Using reference TRBV14 and TRBJ2-5 for the parts outside the CDR3, the full variable domain is EAGVTQFPSHSVIEKGQTVTLRCDPISGHDNLYWYRRVMGKEIKFLLHFVKESKQDESGMPNNRFLAERTGGTYSTLKVQPAELEDSGVYFCASSSQTGREETQYFGPGTRLLVL.

Here the CDR3 reads CSAHRGTNTEAFF. The CDR3 DNA follows: TGCAGCGCACACCGGGGTACGAACACTGAAGCTTTCTTT. The gene calls are TRBV29-1 and TRBJ1-1, with D unresolved. Germline CDR1 and CDR2: SQVTM and ANQGSEA. V lost 7 bases to trimming and J lost 1 base, with 13 bases between them. The CDR3 is made up of 13 amino acids.

This clonotype was observed a handful of times. The chain joins TRBV3-1 to TRBJ2-1; D remains ambiguous. This CDR3 comprises 15 residues. V lost 1 base and J 2 bases, leaving 9 bases between the germline ends. Germline CDR1 LGHDT, CDR2 YNNKEL (reference sequence). This CDR3 reads CASSQGARPYNEQFF. The CDR3 nucleotides are TGTGCCAGCAGCCAAGGAGCGCGACCCTACAATGAGCAGTTCTTC.

The CDR3 DNA sequence: TGCAGTGCTTCCGGGACTAGGAATAATGAGCAGTTCTTC. Encoded protein: CSASGTRNNEQFF. V is TRBV20-1 and J is TRBJ2-1; 8 bases agree with TRBD2. There are 13 residues in the CDR3. V shed 5 bases, J shed 7 bases, and the junction held 7 bases outside the gene matches. Germline V gene data show CDR1 as DFQATT and CDR2 as SNEGSKA (reference sequence).

The chain recombines TRBV5-1 with TRBJ1-5; D not certain. Trimming pared 0 bases from V and 5 bases from J, leaving 9 bases between. CDR1 is SGHRS and CDR2 is YFSETQ in the germline V gene. This CDR3 comprises 14 residues. The CDR3 region has the DNA TGCGCCAGCAGCTTGGACAGCATTGATCAGCCCCAGCATTTT. This sequence encodes CASSLDSIDQPQHF.

This clonotype was seen a few times. The rearrangement joins TRBV20-1 to TRBJ2-1, with 13 bases aligning to TRBD2. J gave up 3 bases and V 6 bases, and 8 bases lay outside the gene matches. This CDR3 is built from 16 residues. Germline values: CDR1 DFQATT, CDR2 SNEGSKA (reference sequence). CDR3 sequence (DNA): TGCAGTGCCTGGGGACTAGCGGGGTTTCGCTACAATGAGCAGTTCTTC. Its protein product is CSAWGLAGFRYNEQFF.

This clonotype appeared a few times. This chain links TRBV27 with TRBJ2-7; 7 bases match TRBD2. The trim removed 6 bases at V and 0 bases at J, leaving 8 bases unmatched. The V gene's germline CDR1 is MNHEY and CDR2 SMNVEV (reference sequence). The CDR3 extends over 15 amino acids. The CDR3 loop reads CASSETSGASYEQYF. The CDR3 nucleotides read TGTGCCAGCAGCGAAACAAGCGGGGCCTCCTACGAGCAGTACTTC.

The J gene is TRBJ1-5, the V gene TRBV10-3, with D unresolved. Trimming pared 4 bases from V and 0 bases from J, leaving 10 bases between. CDR3 length equals 15 residues. Germline V lookup: CDR1 ENHRY, CDR2 SYGVKD. DNA for the CDR3: TGTGCCATCAGTGCGGTGGGTTTTAGCAATCAGCCCCAGCATTTT. Translation gives CAISAVGFSNQPQHF.

V gene TRBV20-1 combines with J gene TRBJ1-6; 9 positions match TRBD1. This CDR3 spans 13 amino acids. Germline-derived CDR1 and CDR2 are DFQATT and SNEGSKA (reference sequence). V trimming: 6 bases; J trimming: 8 bases; junction bases outside the gene matches: 5. The CDR3 DNA sequence: TGCAGTGCGAGGACAGGGGAGGATTCACCCCTCCACTTT. Protein: CSARTGEDSPLHF.

CDR3 in DNA: TGTGCCAGCAGCTTTAGCGGGAGGGCCTACACCGGGGAGCTGTTTTTT. This gives the protein CASSFSGRAYTGELFF. The chain couples TRBV12-3 or TRBV12-4 to TRBJ2-2; 11 nucleotides agree with TRBD2. This CDR3 is 16 amino acids long. V lost 6 bases and J lost 3; bases outside the gene matches: 6.

This CDR3 reads CASSRIVGTQFF. As DNA, the CDR3 is TGTGCCAGCAGCCGGATCGTAGGGACCCAGTTCTTC. The chain is built from TRBV3-1 and TRBJ2-1; D assignment may be TRBD1 or TRBD2 (5 bases each). Germline V gene sequence: CDR1 LGHDT, CDR2 YNNKEL (reference sequence). V was clipped by 4 bases and J by 13 bases, with 14 bases between them. The CDR3 consists of 12 residues.

This clonotype was counted a few times. CDR3 sequence (DNA): TGCAGTGCTAGACCCCTCCGTCTGCTGACCTACGAGCAGTACTTC. Protein sequence: CSARPLRLLTYEQYF. The V gene is TRBV20-1, the J gene TRBJ2-7; D call uncertain. This CDR3 spans 15 amino acids. CDR1 is DFQATT, CDR2 SNEGSKA, per germline (reference sequence). Trimming removed 2 bases at V and 2 bases at J, with 16 bases between.

In this sample, this clonotype turned up a few times. The chain joins TRBV28 to TRBJ2-7, with TRBD2 identical over 8 bases. The CDR3 sequence is 15 residues long. The V gene's germline CDR1 is MDHEN and CDR2 SYDVKM. Germline trimming cut 5 bases from V and 2 bases from J; bases unmatched to any gene: 8. The CDR3 DNA reads as TGTGCCAGCAGTCCCCATACTAGCGGCGCCTACGAGCAGTACTTC. Protein product: CASSPHTSGAYEQYF.

This clonotype was found many times. The rearrangement uses TRBV6-5 and TRBJ1-5, with TRBD1 as a possible D gene (5 bases). Trimming took 2 bases from V and 0 from J, leaving 11 bases between them. The CDR3 sequence is 16 residues long. Germline-derived CDR1 and CDR2 are MNHEY and SVGAGI. Here the CDR3 DNA reads TGTGCCAGCAGTTACGGGGGGTCTCATAGCAATCAGCCCCAGCATTTT. It codes for CASSYGGSHSNQPQHF.

The gene calls are TRBV9 and TRBJ2-1; 11 bases match TRBD2. The V gene's germline CDR1 is SGDLS and CDR2 YYNGEE. The CDR3 is 16 amino acids. Trimming at V came to 0 bases and at J to 7 bases, leaving 6 bases not matched to a gene. The DNA of the CDR3 is TGTGCCAGCAGCGTAGCCTATCCTAGCGGGAGGAATGAGCAGTTCTTC. Encoded protein: CASSVAYPSGRNEQFF.

This chain links TRBV12-3 or TRBV12-4 with TRBJ2-7, with D perhaps matching TRBD2 (5 bases). The J call may be faulty, since TRBJ2-5 better matches the DNA end. The CDR3 totals 13 residues. The CDR3 DNA is TGTGCCGTCACGGTAGCAGAGGGAGAGACCCAGTACTTC. Its translation is CAVTVAEGETQYF.

The chain is built from TRBV3-1 and TRBJ2-7; D unresolved. The length of the CDR3 is 15 residues. Between the trimmed V and J ends, which lost 5 bases and 0 bases, there was a span of 14 bases. Germline lookup yields CDR1 LGHDT and CDR2 YNNKEL (reference sequence). CDR3 region: CASSLDRLSSYEQYF. For the CDR3, the DNA is TGTGCCAGCAGCTTGGATCGCTTGAGCTCCTACGAGCAGTACTTC.

The chain carries TRBV6-5 and TRBJ1-2, with D perhaps matching TRBD1 (6 bases). V was trimmed by 6 bases and J by 4 bases, leaving 15 bases between them. Germline V gene data show CDR1 as MNHEY and CDR2 as SVGAGI. The CDR3 length is 14 residues. CDR3 in DNA: TGTGCCAGCAGAAAAGGGGGGCTGAGCTATGGCTACACCTTC. It encodes CASRKGGLSYGYTF.